The sequence of this TCR beta chain was determined in a study of T cells in Graves' hyperthyroidism and ophthalmopathy (dated by TCRdb to the late 2010s). Study-level background: Peripheral blood was collected at initial diagnosis, before any treatment. To identify TCR V-J signatures that set the groups apart, the researchers used a discovery cohort of 90 to 100 patients, made up of 40 to 45 with Graves' ophthalmopathy and 55 to 65 with stable Graves' hyperthyroidism. Prospective prediction of ophthalmopathy was tested in an independent validation cohort of some 19 hyperthyroidism patients and 15 to 17 patients who later progressed to ophthalmopathy. The approximately 95 discovery patients were divided at random into training and test sets in a 7:3 ratio. In more than 5 Graves' hyperthyroidism patients, the study also compared T-cell repertoires from thyroid tissue with T-cell repertoires from blood. After blood sampling, hyperthyroidism patients were treated with methimazole at a starting dose of 30 mg daily, and ophthalmopathy patients were treated with high-dose intravenous methylprednisolone. The paper describes TCR Vbeta CDR3 sequencing of around 140 peripheral blood samples, made up of fewer than 50 ophthalmopathy patients, 70 to 75 hyperthyroidism patients and roughly 17 progressor patients. What the work shows at the level of the full study, not this receptor alone: Most expanded thyroid clonotypes (frequency above 0.001) were also detected in blood, a finding suggesting that blood repertoires may reflect thyroid immune responses. Sample size was not statistically predetermined, and investigators were not blinded to group allocation. In validation, the model predicted progression to ophthalmopathy with 60% to 71% sensitivity and around 72% specificity, a median of about 6 months before onset. Ophthalmopathy was separated from stable hyperthyroidism by a 13 V-J signature model, with about 88% sensitivity and just over 81% specificity obtained in cross-validation and 80%/75% obtained in testing.

The TCR beta CDR3 regions were amplified from RNA transcripts. For the first round of RT-PCR on the TCR CDR3, the HTBI primer set was used together with the Qiagen OneStep RT-PCR kit. Libraries were constructed in a second round of multiplex PCR, after which size selection and purification were performed. Sequencing of the libraries was done on an Illumina HiSeq2000 using paired-end 100 bp reads. Per the original workflow: SOAPnuke was used to process the raw data, with reads discarded if the reads contained adapters or uncalled bases, had a mean Phred below 15, or lacked an exact constant-primer or identifier match. COPE v1.2.5 was used to merge the high-quality paired reads, and each unique nucleotide sequence was defined as a clonotype. MiTCR v1.1 was used to align clonotypes to the IMGT TRBV, TRBD and TRBJ reference segments. The analysis was restricted to V-J combinations with a frequency above 0.0001, which together covered 99% to 99.2% of the repertoires. The TCS score was defined as F50 (clonal expansion) divided by E x V (chaos), with BLOSUM62-based TCRdist calculated between CDR3 peptides within each V-J. Welch's t-statistics and random forest reduced fewer than 600 V-J features to some 14, which were used in a naive Bayes classifier (R e1071). The public reads were run again by TCRdb, first through fastp at Q25 and then through MiXCR, and only productive beta chains were kept. Duplicate CDR3 protein sequences are folded into a single record with the most common DNA and genes. The authors' filters were not applied to this entry. A total of around 390,000 distinct CDR3 sequences appear in this sample, about 14% of them only once. The ten top clones hold roughly 21% of the sample.

From cysteine to phenylalanine, the CDR3 is 15 amino acids long. The read is trimmed to its CDR3 DNA, 45 bases read in frame from base 1. Per the germline V gene, KGHDR is the CDR1 and SFDVKD is the CDR2. Ophthalmopathy patients had moderately to severely active disease, with a Clinical Activity Score of 3 or more, a NOSPECS grade of 4 or more, and a disease duration of less than 3 months. Any patient with an uncontrolled infection, another autoimmune disease, pregnancy or lactation was excluded. Diagnoses were established on the basis of clinical symptoms, serum thyroxine and TRAb, thyroid ultrasound, and orbital computed tomography. Ficoll-Paque density gradient centrifugation was used to isolate PBMCs from 8 to 10 ml of fresh peripheral blood. Total RNA was extracted with Trizol reagent, and quality was checked on an Agilent 2100 Bioanalyzer. Note on this clonotype: It has no known antigen specificity. The junction departs from germline at one end; a sequencing error may be responsible.

The sequence derives from a woman in her twenties or thirties with Graves' ophthalmopathy. The source material was blood. Rearrangement joined TRBV24-1 to TRBJ2-1, with the D segment identity uncertain. The CDR3 has the sequence CATSDLGDSYDEQFF. The nucleotides read TGTGCCACCAGTGATTTGGGGGATTCCTACGATGAGCAGTTCTTC.